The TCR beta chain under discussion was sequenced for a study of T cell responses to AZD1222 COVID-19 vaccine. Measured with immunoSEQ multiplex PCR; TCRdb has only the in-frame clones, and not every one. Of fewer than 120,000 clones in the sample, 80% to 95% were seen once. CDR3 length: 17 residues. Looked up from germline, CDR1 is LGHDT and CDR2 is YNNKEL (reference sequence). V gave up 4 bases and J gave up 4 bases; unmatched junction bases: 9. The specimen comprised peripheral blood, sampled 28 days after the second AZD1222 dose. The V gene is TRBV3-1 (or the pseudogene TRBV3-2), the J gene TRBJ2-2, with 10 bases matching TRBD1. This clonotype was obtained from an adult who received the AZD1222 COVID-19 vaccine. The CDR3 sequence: CASSRPRQGAGTGELFF. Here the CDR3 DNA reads TGTGCCAGCAGCCGTCCGCGACAGGGGGCGGGCACCGGGGAGCTGTTTTTT.